Ten or more counts support the clone carrying this T cell receptor beta chain. The data stem from a study of blood T cells in healthy people across ages. As for the study in general: Template switching caught about one barcoded beta molecule for each two T cells.

Sample-barcoded 5' priming and a J-beta primer mix drove a second PCR of roughly 7 to 11 cycles. MiXCR was run by TCRdb on the 5' RACE reads, yielding one entry per CDR3 protein. This repertoire shows some 940,000 distinct CDR3 sequences, 25% to 30% found once; its top ten account for around 9.6%. These data are also associated with another study on T cells of mothers and their children.

The sequence was obtained from a woman in her forties in good health. Material for sequencing was blood.

CDR3 in amino acids: CASSQGWGDLAKNIQYF. The CDR3 nucleotides read TGCGCCAGCAGCCAAGGTTGGGGGGACTTAGCCAAAAACATTCAGTACTTC. The V and J genes are TRBV4-1 and TRBJ2-4; possibly TRBD2 for D (6 bases). V was cut by 1 base and J by 0 bases, with 13 bases left in between. CDR3 length equals 17 residues. Germline V lookup: CDR1 MGHRA, CDR2 YSYEKL.